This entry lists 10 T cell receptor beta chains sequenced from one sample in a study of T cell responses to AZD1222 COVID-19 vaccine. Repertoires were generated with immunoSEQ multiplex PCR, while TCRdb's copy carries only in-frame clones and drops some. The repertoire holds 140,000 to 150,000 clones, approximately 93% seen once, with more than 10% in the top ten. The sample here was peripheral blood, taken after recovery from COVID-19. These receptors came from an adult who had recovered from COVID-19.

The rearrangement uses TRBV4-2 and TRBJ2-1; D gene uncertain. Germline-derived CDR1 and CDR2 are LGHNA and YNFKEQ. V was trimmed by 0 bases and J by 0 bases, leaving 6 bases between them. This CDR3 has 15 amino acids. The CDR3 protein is CASSQDYSSYNEQFF. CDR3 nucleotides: TGTGCCAGCAGCCAAGACTATTCCTCCTACAATGAGCAGTTCTTC.

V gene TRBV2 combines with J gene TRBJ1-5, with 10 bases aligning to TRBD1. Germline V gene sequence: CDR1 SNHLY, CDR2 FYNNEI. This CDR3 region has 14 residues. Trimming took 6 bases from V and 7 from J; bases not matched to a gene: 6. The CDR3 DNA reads TGTGCCAGCAGGGACAGGGGGATGAACCAGCCCCAGCATTTT. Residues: CASRDRGMNQPQHF.

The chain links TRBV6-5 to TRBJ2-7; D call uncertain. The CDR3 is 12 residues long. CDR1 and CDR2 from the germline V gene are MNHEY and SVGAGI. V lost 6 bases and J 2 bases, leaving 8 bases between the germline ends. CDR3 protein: CASRDGAYEQYF. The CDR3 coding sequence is TGTGCCAGCAGGGACGGCGCCTACGAGCAGTACTTC.

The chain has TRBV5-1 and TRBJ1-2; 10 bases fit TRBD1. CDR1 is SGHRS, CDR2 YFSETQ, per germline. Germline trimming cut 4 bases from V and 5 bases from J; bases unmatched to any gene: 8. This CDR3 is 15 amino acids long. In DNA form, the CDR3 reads TGCGCCAGCAGCGTAGACAGGGGGCGCGAATATGGCTACACCTTC. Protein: CASSVDRGREYGYTF.

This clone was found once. CDR3 sequence reads: CASTDGGDYGYTF. CDR3 sequence (DNA): TGTGCCAGCACCGACGGAGGGGACTATGGCTACACCTTC. The chain employs TRBV28 and TRBJ1-2; TRBD1 is a possible D gene (5 bases). This CDR3 contains 13 residues. The germline gives CDR1 MDHEN, CDR2 SYDVKM. The V end was cut by 7 bases, the J end by 3 bases, with 12 bases between.

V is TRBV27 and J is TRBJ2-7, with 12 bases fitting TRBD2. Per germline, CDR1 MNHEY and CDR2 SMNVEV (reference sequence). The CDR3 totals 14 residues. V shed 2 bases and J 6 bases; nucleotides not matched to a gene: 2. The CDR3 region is CASSLGLAGIEQYF. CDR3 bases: TGTGCCAGCAGTTTAGGACTAGCGGGAATCGAGCAGTACTTC.

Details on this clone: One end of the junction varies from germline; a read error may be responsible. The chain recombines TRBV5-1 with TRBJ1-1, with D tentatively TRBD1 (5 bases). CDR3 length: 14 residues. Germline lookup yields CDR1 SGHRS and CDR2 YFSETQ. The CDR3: CASSLGQVNTEAFF. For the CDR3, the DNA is TGCGCCAGCAGTTTGGGGCAGGTGAACACTGAAGCTTTCTTT.

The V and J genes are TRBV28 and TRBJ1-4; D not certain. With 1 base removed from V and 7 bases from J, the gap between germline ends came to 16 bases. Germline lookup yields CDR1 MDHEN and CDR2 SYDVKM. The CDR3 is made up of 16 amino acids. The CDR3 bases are TGTGCCAGCAGTTTATCCGGCCCTCAGAGAAGTGAAAAACTGTTTTTT. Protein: CASSLSGPQRSEKLFF. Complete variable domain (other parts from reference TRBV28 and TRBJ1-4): DVKVTQSSRYLVKRTGEKVFLECVQDMDHENMFWYRQDPGLGLRLIYFSYDVKMKEKGDIPEGYSVSREKKERFSLILESASTNQTSMYLCASSLSGPQRSEKLFFGSGTQLSVL.

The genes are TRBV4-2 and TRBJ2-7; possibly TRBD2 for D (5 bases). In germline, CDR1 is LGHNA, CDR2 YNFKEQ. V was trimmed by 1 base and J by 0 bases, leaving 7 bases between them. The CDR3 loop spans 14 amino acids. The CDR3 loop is CASSQGGSSYEQYF. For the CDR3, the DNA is TGTGCCAGCAGCCAAGGAGGGAGCTCCTACGAGCAGTACTTC.

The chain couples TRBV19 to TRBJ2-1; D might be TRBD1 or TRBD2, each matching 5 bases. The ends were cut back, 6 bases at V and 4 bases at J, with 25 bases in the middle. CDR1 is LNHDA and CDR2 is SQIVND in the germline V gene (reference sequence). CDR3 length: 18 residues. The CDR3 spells CASRGVRAVPRHYNEQFF. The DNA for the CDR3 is TGTGCCAGTAGGGGGGTCCGGGCCGTTCCTAGGCATTACAATGAGCAGTTCTTC.